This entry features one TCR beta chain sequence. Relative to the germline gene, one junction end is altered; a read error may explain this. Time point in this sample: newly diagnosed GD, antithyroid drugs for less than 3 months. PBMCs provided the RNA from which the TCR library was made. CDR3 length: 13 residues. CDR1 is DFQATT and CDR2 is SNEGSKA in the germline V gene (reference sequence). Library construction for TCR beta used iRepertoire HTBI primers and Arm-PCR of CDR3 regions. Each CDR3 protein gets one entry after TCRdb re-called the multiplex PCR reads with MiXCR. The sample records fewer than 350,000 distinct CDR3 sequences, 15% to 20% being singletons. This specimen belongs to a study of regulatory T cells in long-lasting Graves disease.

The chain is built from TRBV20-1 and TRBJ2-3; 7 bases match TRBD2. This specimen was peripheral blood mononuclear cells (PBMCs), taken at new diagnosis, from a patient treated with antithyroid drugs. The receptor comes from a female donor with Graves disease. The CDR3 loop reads CSARGDYTDTQYF. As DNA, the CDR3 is TGCAGTGCGAGAGGGGACTACACAGATACGCAGTATTTT.